These 19 T cell receptor beta chains were all obtained from the same sample, sequenced in a study of T cells in Graves' hyperthyroidism and ophthalmopathy. Using RNA transcripts as the source, TCR beta CDR3 regions were amplified. First-round RT-PCR targeting the TCR CDR3 was performed with the HTBI primer set. MiXCR was run by TCRdb on the multiplex PCR reads, yielding one entry per CDR3 protein. The sample shows about 400,000 distinct CDR3 sequences, around 15% of them seen only once. The sequenced sample consisted of blood. The receptor source for this set is a woman between 18 and 29 years old with Graves' hyperthyroidism.

The chain has TRBV3-1 and TRBJ2-3, with 7 positions matching TRBD2. Germline trimming cut 4 bases from V and 6 bases from J; bases unmatched to any gene: 13. Germline-derived CDR1 and CDR2 are LGHDT and YNNKEL (reference sequence). The CDR3 totals 16 residues. The CDR3 DNA sequence: TGTGCCAGCAGCCGAACATTGACTAGCCCCCGGGATACGCAGTATTTT. Residues: CASSRTLTSPRDTQYF.

This clonotype was seen ten or more times. CDR3: CASSLTGTGSDTEAFF. The CDR3 DNA reads as TGTGCCAGCAGTTTAACAGGGACAGGGTCGGACACTGAAGCTTTCTTT. The gene calls are TRBV28 and TRBJ1-1, with 9 bases identical to TRBD1. The CDR3 covers 16 residues. V trimming: 2 bases; J trimming: 3 bases; junction bases outside the gene matches: 7. Germline CDR1 and CDR2: MDHEN and SYDVKM.

This clonotype showed up many times. The chain links TRBV24-1 to TRBJ1-2; D might be TRBD1 (5 bases). This CDR3 has 16 residues. Trimming shortened V by 4 bases and J by 3 bases, and 17 bases separated the two germline ends. CDR1 is KGHDR, CDR2 SFDVKD, per germline. The CDR3 bases are TGTGCCACCAGTGAGCACCGGGACGGGAGTTACTATGGCTACACCTTC. Its protein is CATSEHRDGSYYGYTF.

This clonotype was detected a few times. The chain couples TRBV3-1 to TRBJ2-2; 11 nucleotides agree with TRBD2. Trimming removed 2 bases from V and 4 bases from J; junction bases left unmatched: 0. Germline CDR1 LGHDT, CDR2 YNNKEL (reference sequence). This CDR3 spans 15 amino acids. The CDR3 DNA follows: TGTGCCAGCAGCCAACTAGCGGGAGGCACCGGGGAGCTGTTTTTT. This translates into CASSQLAGGTGELFF.

This clonotype was recorded at least ten times. V gene TRBV7-9 combines with J gene TRBJ2-3, with D maybe TRBD1 (6 bases). The V and J ends lost 4 bases and 5 bases respectively, with 16 bases between them. CDR3 length equals 15 residues. Germline V gene lookup returns CDR1 SEHNR and CDR2 FQNEAQ (reference sequence). CDR3 loop: CASSSVRGLGDTQYF. CDR3 DNA sequence: TGTGCCAGCAGCTCCGTCAGGGGCCTTGGAGATACGCAGTATTTT.

J is TRBJ2-7 and V is TRBV5-4; D is tentatively TRBD1 or TRBD2 (5 bases each). CDR1 and CDR2 (germline): SGHNT, YYREEE (reference sequence). The germline V and J ends were trimmed by 3 bases and 5 bases, with 12 bases remaining between them. The CDR3 has 13 amino acids. CDR3 bases: TGTGCCAGCAGCTCCAGGGAGAGGGACGAGCAGTACTTC. Its translation: CASSSRERDEQYF.

In this sample, this clonotype turned up many times. The chain joins TRBV7-3 to TRBJ2-5; TRBD1 agrees at 10 bases. Trimming took 6 bases from V and 2 from J; bases not matched to a gene: 6. CDR3 length: 15 amino acids. Germline lookup yields CDR1 SGHTA and CDR2 FQGTGA. This chain's CDR3 is CASSSRDRGQETQYF. The CDR3 DNA is TGTGCCAGCAGTTCCCGGGACAGGGGACAAGAGACCCAGTACTTC.

This clonotype was seen ten or more times. The chain employs TRBV3-1 and TRBJ2-1, with 8 bases identical to TRBD2. This CDR3 contains 14 residues. Germline V gene sequence: CDR1 LGHDT, CDR2 YNNKEL (reference sequence). V was clipped by 1 base and J by 7 bases; unmatched bases: 3. CDR3 bases: TGTGCCAGCAGCCAAGTCCGCGGGGGGAATGAGCAGTTCTTC. Protein: CASSQVRGGNEQFF.

This clonotype was detected many times. The CDR3 nucleotides are TGTGCCAGCAGTTTAGGGGGGGGCCGGAGCAATCAGCCCCAGCATTTT. It encodes CASSLGGGRSNQPQHF. This chain connects TRBV28 to TRBJ1-5; tentative D call: TRBD1 (6 bases). Trimming cost V 2 bases and J 1 base, with 12 bases left between them. The CDR3 is 16 amino acids. CDR1 and CDR2 (germline): MDHEN, SYDVKM.

A few counts support this clonotype. It may be a read error: a sequence one base away is much more abundant. The rearrangement uses TRBV11-2 and TRBJ2-2, with 11 bases identical to TRBD1. Germline CDR1 SGHAT, CDR2 FQNNGV. After removal of 3 bases from V and 7 bases from J, the junction contained 7 bases not matched to a gene. This CDR3 has 16 residues. The CDR3: CASSLWTGGAIGELFF. The CDR3 coding sequence is TGTGCCAGCAGCTTGTGGACAGGGGGCGCCATCGGGGAGCTGTTTTTT.

Points on this clonotype: Mismatch with germline at one junction end may stem from a read error. J is TRBJ2-5 and V is TRBV28; TRBD2 is a possible D gene (6 bases). Germline CDR1 MDHEN, CDR2 SYDVKM. The CDR3 is made up of 13 amino acids. CDR3: CAGSLRGDETQYF. The DNA for the CDR3 is TGTGCCGGCAGTTTGCGGGGAGACGAGACCCAGTACTTC.

This clonotype came up many times. The genes are TRBV29-1 and TRBJ2-1; 12 nucleotides line up with TRBD1. V dropped 5 bases and J dropped 9; count of bases not matched to a gene: 8. The CDR3 runs 14 residues. Germline V CDR1 and CDR2: SQVTM, ANQGSEA. The chain's CDR3 is CSVPRDRGQVEQFF. CDR3 in DNA: TGCAGCGTTCCCCGGGACAGGGGGCAGGTTGAGCAGTTCTTC.

In this sample, this clonotype turned up many times. The CDR3 is CASSYRSVGNTEAFF. DNA for the CDR3: TGTGCCAGCAGTTACAGGTCGGTGGGGAACACTGAAGCTTTCTTT. This chain uses TRBV6-6 with TRBJ1-1; D is uncertain. V lost 2 bases and J lost 1, with 11 bases in between. Per germline, CDR1 MNHNY and CDR2 SVGAGI (reference sequence). The CDR3 consists of 15 residues.

This clonotype has a count of ten or more. The J gene is TRBJ1-5, the V gene TRBV12-3 or TRBV12-4; D may be TRBD1 (6 bases). With 7 bases removed from V and 1 base from J, the gap between germline ends came to 14 bases. CDR3 size: 15 residues. CDR3 DNA: TGTGCCAGCACCGAACAGGGAGGGAGCAATCAGCCCCAGCATTTT. Amino acid sequence: CASTEQGGSNQPQHF.

Many counts were recorded for this clonotype. The CDR3 DNA follows: TGCAGCGTTGAAGAGGCCGGACAGGGGGACTCCTACGAGCAGTACTTC. Translation: CSVEEAGQGDSYEQYF. The V gene is TRBV29-1, the J gene TRBJ2-7; 10 bases match TRBD1. The CDR3 runs 16 residues. The trim removed 0 bases at V and 0 bases at J, leaving 5 bases unmatched. Looked up from germline, CDR1 is SQVTM and CDR2 is ANQGSEA.

In this sample, this clonotype turned up many times. The genes are TRBV20-1 and TRBJ2-1; D might be TRBD1 or TRBD2, each matching 5 bases. Germline CDR1 is DFQATT and CDR2 is SNEGSKA (reference sequence). The CDR3 loop spans 13 amino acids. The V end lost 2 bases, the J end lost 5 bases, and 10 bases lay between the germline ends. This chain's CDR3 is CSARFPGHNEQFF. CDR3 in DNA: TGCAGTGCTAGATTTCCGGGACACAATGAGCAGTTCTTC.

This clonotype was counted at least ten times. This chain joins TRBV6-1 and TRBJ2-7; the D gene could be TRBD1 or TRBD2 (5 bases each). CDR1 and CDR2 from the germline V gene are MNHNS and SASEGT. V gave up 8 bases and J gave up 2 bases, with 10 bases separating them. This CDR3 comprises 12 residues. CDR3 sequence reads: CASGDGTYEQYF. CDR3 nucleotides: TGTGCCAGCGGGGACGGCACCTACGAGCAGTACTTC.

This clonotype was counted between two and nine times. The gene calls are TRBV10-2 and TRBJ2-1; D is perhaps TRBD2 (6 bases). Germline loops: CDR1 WSHSY, CDR2 SAAADI. This CDR3 has 16 residues. The germline V and J ends were trimmed by 6 bases and 0 bases, with 15 bases remaining between them. The CDR3 loop reads CASRKWEDGSYNEQFF. Written as DNA, the CDR3 is TGCGCCAGCAGGAAGTGGGAGGATGGCTCCTACAATGAGCAGTTCTTC.

Many counts were recorded for this clonotype. This rearrangement joins TRBV5-6 to TRBJ1-4; 9 nucleotides align to TRBD1. Trimming took 3 bases from V and 10 from J; bases not matched to a gene: 7. Germline-derived CDR1 and CDR2 are SGHDT and YYEEEE. This CDR3 contains 14 residues. The CDR3 protein is CASSSQGAVGKLFF. The CDR3 nucleotides are TGTGCCAGCAGCTCACAGGGGGCGGTAGGAAAACTGTTTTTT.